Here is one T cell receptor beta chain with its context. In the original analysis: Counts of nucleated cells, estimated from reference gene primer amplification, were obtained. Sequencing was performed with immunoSEQ multiplex PCR; in TCRdb, only in-frame clones are kept and a portion is missing. Clone size and V and J calls were adopted from that table, with D and trimming inferred from the DNA. The sample has some 150,000 clones; 84% are singletons. This sample is part of a study of blood T cell repertoires in COVID-19. Looking at the study overall: Collection of acute and convalescent COVID-19 samples took place in the United States, Italy and Spain. T cells, B-cell-depleted T cells, or PBMCs provided the cDNA or gDNA that served as material.

Sequenced material: peripheral blood. The receptor comes from an elderly woman in a cohort sampled during active or convalescent COVID-19.

The CDR3 nucleotides read TGTGCCAGCAGTTACGCGGGGGCCGTTTCCTACGAGCAGTACTTC. Translation gives CASSYAGAVSYEQYF. The rearrangement uses TRBV6-2 or TRBV6-3 and TRBJ2-7, with D perhaps matching TRBD2 (7 bases). Looked up from germline, CDR1 is MNHEY and CDR2 is SVGEGT. The CDR3 sequence is 15 residues long. V lost 2 bases to trimming and J lost 1 base, with 12 bases between them.